The rows below give T cell receptor beta chains drawn from one sample of a study of T-cell reconstitution after alpha-beta-depleted transplantation in children. TCRdb re-called the PCR reads through MiXCR, storing one row per CDR3 protein. The sample contains 700,000 to 850,000 distinct CDR3 sequences, 15% to 20% of which appear only once. The input for sequencing was PBMCs, mostly from graft donor cells, taken 360 days after TCRalphabeta/CD19-depleted stem cell transplant. The source is a male patient between 10 and 17 years old who had a stem cell transplant for acute lymphoblastic leukemia, so the T cells may come from the graft donor. The CDR3 runs from the conserved cysteine through the conserved F or W. A D gene is named only where the DNA matches it firmly. Not all rows give a size; the values are once, few, many and, for expanded clones, a class.

D gene,J gene,clone size,V gene,CDR3 protein,CDR3 DNA
TRBD2,TRBJ2-1,once,TRBV20-1,CSAYPSGNWGGEQFF,TGCAGTGCTTACCCTAGCGGGAACTGGGGAGGTGAGCAGTTCTTC
TRBD2,TRBJ2-1,once,TRBV11-2,CASSLDLAGEEFF,TGTGCCAGCAGCTTAGATCTAGCGGGGGAGGAGTTCTTC
NA,TRBJ2-1,few,TRBV6-5,CASSSAAPRGNEQFF,TGTGCCAGCAGTTCCGCGGCTCCTCGGGGAAATGAGCAGTTCTTC
NA,TRBJ2-7,many,TRBV27,CASSLSGDITYEQYF,TGTGCCAGCAGTCTTTCCGGAGATATCACCTACGAGCAGTACTTC
NA,TRBJ1-6,many,TRBV6-5,CASSSTFPGVPSYNSPLHF,TGTGCCAGCAGTTCGACGTTCCCGGGGGTGCCGAGCTATAATTCACCCCTCCACTTT
TRBD2,TRBJ2-1,NA,TRBV24-1,CATSGGGGRGNEQFF,TGTGCCACCAGTGGAGGTGGCGGGAGAGGCAATGAGCAGTTCTTC
NA,TRBJ2-1,many,TRBV7-3,CASGIGGNNEQFF,TGTGCCAGCGGAATTGGGGGGAACAATGAGCAGTTCTTC
NA,TRBJ2-2,NA,TRBV20-1,CSAREDSPGELFF,TGCAGTGCTAGAGAAGACAGCCCCGGGGAGCTGTTTTTT
TRBD2,TRBJ2-3,many,TRBV9,CASSEAGRIISDTQYF,TGTGCCAGCAGCGAAGCGGGACGGATAATATCAGATACGCAGTATTTT
NA,TRBJ1-1,few,TRBV7-9,CASSLLQGYSEAFF,TGTGCCAGCAGCTTACTCCAGGGGTACTCTGAAGCTTTCTTT